The subject of this entry is one T cell receptor beta chain. The target of this receptor is not known. No quality values exist for individual bases; no much larger clone is one base distant. The data originate from a study of T-cell reconstitution after alpha-beta-depleted transplantation in children (dated by TCRdb to the mid-2010s). For context, the study as a whole: Using TCR repertoire profiling, the study followed T-cell immune reconstitution in a quantitative way in children after TCRalphabeta/CD19-depleted allogeneic hematopoietic cell transplantation.

The library came from PCR. TCRdb records Illumina HiSeq 2500 as the sequencer. TCR libraries were prepared with molecular barcoding, using unique molecular identifiers to normalize TCRbeta repertoire quantification. TCRdb reran the public reads through fastp at Q25 and MiXCR, keeping productive beta chains. All rows with the same CDR3 protein become a single entry with the most common DNA and genes. The sample has under 450,000 distinct CDR3 sequences on record, about an eighth of them singletons. The biggest ten clones account for 4.3% of the sample. The TCR originated in a human donor who donated a stem cell graft to a child with Fanconi anemia. The material was PBMCs, obtained from the stem cell graft.

The nucleotide sequence is TGCAGTGCTATGGGACAGGACCAAGAGACCCAGTACTTC. Its translation is CSAMGQDQETQYF. The rearrangement combines TRBV20-1 with TRBJ2-5; the junction holds 8 bases that match TRBD1. The CDR3 numbers 13 residues from cysteine through phenylalanine. Here the CDR3 DNA is all that survives: 39 bases in frame from base 1. Per the germline V gene (reference sequence), DFQATT is the CDR1 and SNEGSKA is the CDR2. V trim: 4 bases; J trim: 0 bases; unmatched bases: 1.